The rows below give T cell receptor beta chains drawn from one sample of a study of blood T cell repertoires in COVID-19. Sequencing was performed with immunoSEQ multiplex PCR; in TCRdb, only in-frame clones are kept and a portion is missing. The repertoire consists of 200,000 to 250,000 clones, with more than 75% occurring once and the leading ten covering roughly 8%. Input material: peripheral blood. Receptor source: a woman of 80 years or more with COVID-19, enrolled during active disease. CDR3s include the opening cysteine and the closing phenylalanine or tryptophan. D genes are given only for firm matches. A clone size is listed for some rows: how often the clone was seen (once, few, many), or a class if it is expanded.

>TRBV5-1|TRBJ1-1|.|few
CASSLLRGNTEAFF
TGCGCCAGCAGCCTTTTGCGGGGCAACACTGAAGCTTTCTTT
>TRBV19|TRBJ2-2|TRBD2|once
CASRSSGRVNTGELFF
TGTGCCAGTCGGTCTAGCGGAAGAGTGAACACCGGGGAGCTGTTTTTT
>TRBV18|TRBJ2-7|TRBD1|.
CASSTTGNNEQYF
TGTGCCAGCTCAACGACAGGGAACAACGAGCAGTACTTC
>TRBV21-1|TRBJ1-2|.|.
CASFPGYGYTF
TGTGCCAGCTTTCCCGGCTATGGCTACACCTTC
>TRBV10-3|TRBJ1-6|TRBD1|.
CAIGRTGQGESPLHF
TGTGCCATCGGACGGACGGGACAGGGAGAGTCACCCCTCCACTTT
>TRBV6-5|TRBJ2-5|TRBD2|.
CASSPRGGEQYF
TGTGCCAGCAGTCCCCGGGGGGGGGAGCAGTACTTC
>TRBV18|TRBJ1-1|.|.
CASSPPGPAYGAFF
TGTGCCAGCTCACCACCGGGGCCAGCGTACGGGGCTTTCTTT
>TRBV10-3|TRBJ2-1|TRBD2|once
CAIRSGTDEQFF
TGTGCCATCAGAAGCGGGACGGATGAGCAGTTCTTC
>TRBV4-1|TRBJ1-4|.|.
CASGGQINEKLFF
TGCGCCAGCGGCGGCCAGATTAATGAAAAACTGTTTTTT
>TRBV9|TRBJ2-1|TRBD2|.
CASSVGGRAGDEQFF
TGTGCCAGCAGCGTAGGTGGGAGGGCCGGCGATGAGCAGTTCTTC
>TRBV18|TRBJ1-6|.|.
CASSPVPGAYYNSPLHF
TGTGCCAGCTCACCAGTCCCAGGGGCCTACTATAATTCACCCCTCCACTTT
>TRBV5-1|TRBJ1-2|TRBD1|.
CASSLGQGFYGYTF
TGCGCCAGCAGCTTGGGACAGGGATTCTATGGCTACACCTTC
>TRBV6-5|TRBJ1-1|TRBD1|.
CASSYRQGGTEAFF
TGTGCCAGCAGTTACCGGCAGGGGGGCACTGAAGCTTTCTTT
>TRBV14|TRBJ2-5|TRBD2|once
CASSQIRSGGKQETQYF
TGTGCCAGCAGCCAGATACGGAGCGGGGGAAAGCAAGAGACCCAGTACTTC
>TRBV7-2|TRBJ1-6|.|.
CASSFSGNSPLHF
TGTGCCAGCAGCTTCTCGGGAAATTCACCCCTCCACTTT
>TRBV29-1|TRBJ1-2|.|.
CSVEQGLSRGYTF
TGCAGCGTGGAACAGGGTTTGTCTCGTGGCTACACCTTC
>TRBV5-4|TRBJ1-2|TRBD1|.
CASRKAGTAYGYTF
TGTGCCAGCAGAAAGGCCGGGACAGCCTATGGCTACACCTTC